These 18 T cell receptor beta chains share one sample of origin, sequenced in a study of OX40 agonist ivuxolimab in advanced cancers. Some clones are missing from TCRdb's copy, which holds only in-frame ones; the method was immunoSEQ multiplex PCR. This table holds about 59,000 clones, under 90% found once. Sequencing was performed on CD4+ or CD8+ T cells sorted from blood, taken in a trial of the OX40 agonist ivuxolimab. The receptors here all came from an adult with an advanced solid tumor such as melanoma, head and neck, liver or kidney cancer.

Written as DNA, the CDR3 is TGTGCCATCAGTGAGCCAGGGATGAGCCAAGAGACCCAGTACTTC. Its protein product is CAISEPGMSQETQYF. This rearrangement joins TRBV10-3 to TRBJ2-5, with D tentatively TRBD1 (5 bases). The V and J ends lost 2 bases and 1 base respectively, with 11 bases between them. The CDR3 spans 15 residues. Germline V CDR1 and CDR2: ENHRY, SYGVKD.

The rearrangement links TRBV27 to TRBJ2-3; unclear D gene. The V gene lost 4 bases and the J gene lost 5 bases, with 13 bases spanning the gap. CDR1 is MNHEY, CDR2 SMNVEV, per germline (reference sequence). The CDR3 sequence is 14 residues long. CDR3 loop: CASSYAGAGDTQYF. The CDR3 coding sequence is TGTGCCAGCAGTTACGCCGGAGCCGGAGATACGCAGTATTTT.

The chain has TRBV7-9 and TRBJ1-3; D not certain. Germline V gene sequence: CDR1 SEHNR, CDR2 FQNEAQ (reference sequence). The CDR3 length is 17 residues. With 1 base removed from V and 0 bases from J, the gap between germline ends came to 13 bases. The CDR3, as DNA: TGTGCCAGCAGCTTAGTGACTCAGGCGTACTCTGGAAACACCATATATTTT. Its translation is CASSLVTQAYSGNTIYF.

The chain combines TRBV15 with TRBJ1-3, with no clear D. This CDR3 contains 16 residues. Germline-derived CDR1 and CDR2 are LNHNV and YYDKDF (reference sequence). Trimming cost V 1 base and J 0 bases, with 10 bases left between them. This CDR3 reads CATSRGGIHSGNTIYF. In DNA form, the CDR3 reads TGTGCCACCAGCAGAGGTGGGATTCACTCTGGAAACACCATATATTTT.

The chain joins TRBV5-5 to TRBJ2-1; 8 bases line up with TRBD2. The trim removed 0 bases at V and 7 bases at J, leaving 6 bases unmatched. Germline V gene sequence: CDR1 SGHKS, CDR2 YYEKEE (reference sequence). The CDR3 has 15 residues. CDR3 sequence: CASSLALAENNEQFF. The CDR3 bases are TGTGCCAGCAGCTTGGCACTAGCGGAGAATAATGAGCAGTTCTTC.

The gene calls are TRBV19 and TRBJ1-2, with D unclear. Looked up from germline, CDR1 is LNHDA and CDR2 is SQIVND (reference sequence). Between the trimmed V and J ends, which lost 6 bases and 1 base, there was a span of 9 bases. This CDR3 has 13 amino acids. DNA for the CDR3: TGTGCCAGTAGCCTCGGATTTAACTATGGCTACACCTTC. This translates into CASSLGFNYGYTF.

This clone came up once. The rearrangement joins TRBV4-2 to TRBJ2-5; D remains unclear. V dropped 4 bases and J dropped 2 bases, with 14 bases sitting between them. The germline CDR1 and CDR2 sequences are LGHNA and YNFKEQ. The length of the CDR3 is 15 residues. The chain's CDR3 is CASSRGLSFQETQYF. CDR3 bases: TGTGCCAGCAGCCGGGGTTTGAGTTTTCAAGAGACCCAGTACTTC.

The chain employs TRBV19 and TRBJ1-1; D is unclear. The germline V gene encodes CDR1 LNHDA and CDR2 SQIVND (reference sequence). This CDR3 is built from 11 residues. Trimming cost V 11 bases and J 1 base, with 8 bases left between them. The chain's CDR3 is CASRANTEAFF. The CDR3 coding sequence is TGTGCCTCCAGAGCGAACACTGAAGCTTTCTTT. The variable domain in full, with the rest retrieved from reference TRBV19 and TRBJ1-1, is DGGITQSPKYLFRKEGQNVTLSCEQNLNHDAMYWYRQDPGQGLRLIYYSQIVNDFQKGDIAEGYSVSREKKESFPLTVTSAQKNPTAFYLCASRANTEAFFGQGTRLTVV.

The chain couples TRBV7-9 to TRBJ2-1; 8 bases fit TRBD2. CDR1 is SEHNR and CDR2 is FQNEAQ in the germline V gene (reference sequence). V trimming: 2 bases; J trimming: 5 bases; junction bases outside the gene matches: 2. The CDR3 spans 14 residues. CDR3 DNA: TGTGCCAGCAGCTTACAGCGGGGGCACAATGAGCAGTTCTTC. This encodes CASSLQRGHNEQFF. Full variable domain (remainder filled in from reference TRBV7-9 and TRBJ2-1): DTGVSQNPRHKITKRGQNVTFRCDPISEHNRLYWYRQTLGQGPEFLTYFQNEAQLEKSRLLSDRFSAERPKGSFSTLEIQRTEQGDSAMYLCASSLQRGHNEQFFGPGTRLTVL.

The chain couples TRBV7-2 to TRBJ1-3; possible D gene TRBD1, 6 bases. Germline V gene data show CDR1 as SGHTA and CDR2 as FQGNSA. The CDR3 covers 15 residues. Trimming removed 5 bases from V and 1 base from J, with 12 bases in between. CDR3 loop: CASSTRTGSGNTIYF. CDR3 bases: TGTGCCAGCAGCACCAGAACAGGGTCTGGAAACACCATATATTTT.

The V and J genes are TRBV7-2 and TRBJ2-3, with D perhaps assigned TRBD1 or TRBD2 (6 bases each). Germline assignment: CDR1 SGHTA and CDR2 FQGNSA. There are 16 residues in the CDR3. V was trimmed by 5 bases and J by 0 bases, leaving 15 bases between them. The CDR3 region has the DNA TGTGCCAGCAGCCCATTCGGGGGCGGAAGCACAGATACGCAGTATTTT. As protein: CASSPFGGGSTDTQYF.

V is TRBV10-3 and J is TRBJ1-1; 8 bases align to TRBD1. The CDR3 runs 12 residues. The trim removed 5 bases at V and 11 bases at J, leaving 7 bases unmatched. CDR1 and CDR2 (germline): ENHRY, SYGVKD. The CDR3 is CAISNWTGRAFF. The CDR3 DNA sequence: TGTGCCATCAGTAATTGGACAGGGAGGGCTTTCTTT.

This sequence joins TRBV29-1 and TRBJ2-5; 8 bases line up with TRBD1. Germline-derived CDR1 and CDR2 are SQVTM and ANQGSEA. Trimming took 8 bases from V and 5 from J; bases not matched to a gene: 7. The CDR3 spans 12 residues. CDR3 sequence: CSSGQGRETQYF. The CDR3 DNA reads TGCAGCTCCGGACAGGGTCGGGAGACCCAGTACTTC. The entire variable domain, with the rest obtained from reference TRBV29-1 and TRBJ2-5, is as follows: SAVISQKPSRDICQRGTSLTIQCQVDSQVTMMFWYRQQPGQSLTLIATANQGSEATYESGFVIDKFPISRPNLTFSTLTVSNMSPEDSSIYLCSSGQGRETQYFGPGTRLLVL.

The chain couples TRBV5-5 to TRBJ2-7; TRBD1 matches at 7 bases. The CDR3 is made up of 15 amino acids. J was trimmed by 5 bases and V by 3 bases; bases with no gene match: 11. Germline V CDR1 and CDR2: SGHKS, YYEKEE (reference sequence). CDR3 in amino acids: CASSSNRGEVNEQYF. The CDR3 bases are TGTGCCAGCAGCTCCAACAGGGGAGAGGTCAACGAGCAGTACTTC.

The chain has TRBV7-6 and TRBJ1-1; D not resolved. Trimming removed 4 bases at V and 0 bases at J, with 9 bases between. The germline V gene has CDR1 SGHVS and CDR2 FNYEAQ. The CDR3 covers 14 residues. The CDR3 nucleotides are TGTGCCAGCAGCTCAATGGCAGTGAACACTGAAGCTTTCTTT. This gives the protein CASSSMAVNTEAFF. Supplemented by reference TRBV7-6 and TRBJ1-1, the full variable domain reads GAGVSQSPRYKVTKRGQDVALRCDPISGHVSLYWYRQALGQGPEFLTYFNYEAQQDKSGLPNDRFSAERPEGSISTLTIQRTEQRDSAMYRCASSSMAVNTEAFFGQGTRLTVV.

The genes are TRBV4-2 and TRBJ2-7; 8 bases agree with TRBD1. CDR1 LGHNA and CDR2 YNFKEQ come from the germline V gene. The CDR3 loop spans 16 amino acids. Trimming at V came to 1 base and at J to 2 bases, leaving 7 bases not matched to a gene. The CDR3 nucleotides read TGTGCCAGCAGCCAAGCGACAGGGGACAACGCCTACGAGCAGTACTTC. Encoded protein: CASSQATGDNAYEQYF.

V usage is TRBV27 and J usage is TRBJ2-3; possible D gene TRBD1, 6 bases. This CDR3 contains 15 residues. CDR1 and CDR2 from the germline V gene are MNHEY and SMNVEV (reference sequence). With 4 bases removed from V and 3 bases from J, the gap between germline ends came to 14 bases. CDR3 DNA sequence: TGTGCCAGCAGTTACGGCAGGGGTAGGACAGATACGCAGTATTTT. Protein: CASSYGRGRTDTQYF.

This chain connects TRBV5-8 to TRBJ1-5, with a possible D match to TRBD1 (5 bases). The CDR3 spans 14 residues. Germline CDR1 and CDR2: SGHTS and YDEGEE. Trimming removed 4 bases from V and 0 bases from J, with 8 bases in between. CDR3 sequence: CASSRGGSNQPQHF. The CDR3 DNA follows: TGTGCCAGCAGCCGGGGCGGTAGCAATCAGCCCCAGCATTTT.